Included here is one T cell receptor (beta chain) sequence, with context. Its antigen specificity is not known. The record has no base qualities; no much larger clone is one base away. The library was built by means of PCR. TCRdb names Illumina HiSeq 2500 as the instrument used. To reduce PCR and sequencing biases, unique molecular identifiers were incorporated into the TCR beta cDNA libraries. Approximately 500,000 cDNA molecules were obtained per 1 to 10 million input T cells, so each molecule approximated one T cell. The patient libraries were prepared and sequenced using the same protocol as the earlier healthy control dataset. Within a given batch, samples were prepared together, multiplexed and sequenced on the same HiSeq lane. On the study's bioinformatics: MIGEC was used to process the raw barcoded reads, and molecular identifier groups with only a single read were discarded before consensus assembly and CDR3 extraction. VDJtools was used for post-analysis of the clonotype tables, and diversity was normalized by down-sampling every dataset to the size of the smallest sample. Repertoire overlap clustering matched CDR3 amino acid but not nucleotide sequences to correct batch-related cross-sample contamination. Clones were called with MiXCR by TCRdb after fastp trimmed the public reads at Q25, and only in-frame beta chains were retained. Rows matching on CDR3 protein sequence are summarized as one entry with the most common DNA and genes. TCRdb assigned the V and J calls; the authors' analysis was not used. In this sample the table shows approximately 730,000 distinct CDR3 sequences, less than 35% of which occur a single time. The leading ten clones occupy 0.55% to 0.65% of the sample.

To demonstrate the VDJtools post-analysis software, TCR beta repertoires were profiled from the peripheral blood of some 12 young patients with multiple sclerosis. The multiple sclerosis patients were children and adolescents ranging in age from about 6 to 16 years. This sample was included in a study of post-analysis software for immune sequencing data (dated by TCRdb to between 2014 and 2016). The study in broad terms: Disease courses on record covered relapsing-remitting, secondary progressive and progressive-relapsing multiple sclerosis, though some patients had no subtype annotation. The patient repertoires were compared against about a dozen previously published healthy control repertoires obtained from donors aged 6 to 25 years. A subset of samples was prepared in parallel using single-end sample barcoding, then pooled and co-amplified after Illumina adapter ligation.

Taken from cysteine to phenylalanine, the CDR3 has 14 residues. Just the 42-base CDR3 DNA is kept, in frame starting at base 1. The trim is 6 bases for V and 4 bases for J, with a gap of 15 bases between the germline ends. What the research found in general, with its limitations: Significantly higher frequencies in patients than in controls were found for roughly 5 TRBV segments, including TRBV5-6, TRBV5-1 and TRBV20-1. Normalized Chao1 diversity was significantly lower in multiple sclerosis patients than controls, suggesting substantial peripheral T-cell clonal expansion. The multiple sclerosis patient group was slightly younger than the control group. When samples were clustered directly using the F measure, samples prepared in the same batch co-clustered strongly, which prompted a batch-effect correction.

The rearranged chain carries TRBV12-3 or TRBV12-4 and TRBJ1-1, with TRBD1 perhaps the D gene, on 5 matching bases. Sequencing input: blood. This clonotype was sampled from a girl under 18 with multiple sclerosis. CDR3 loop: CASSRSGGATEAFF. The DNA sequence is as follows: TGTGCCAGCAGCCGAAGTGGGGGTGCCACTGAAGCTTTCTTT.